These T cell receptor beta chains were read from a single sample in a study of shared clonotypes between healthy human individuals. Only in-frame clones appear in the TCRdb table, and some are missing; sequencing was by immunoSEQ multiplex PCR. The table has under 850,000 clones, just under 75% seen once; the top ten hold under 2%. Input material: memory CD4+ T cells sorted from blood. Receptor source: a woman aged 25 to 39 in good health. Both conserved end residues are part of each CDR3. The D gene is left open where the match is weak. Some rows have no size entry. The others give once, few or many, or a class for an expanded clone.

.,16,TRBD2,TRBV19,TRBJ2-1,CASSKGLAGGGNEQFF,TGTGCCAGTAGTAAGGGACTAGCGGGAGGTGGCAATGAGCAGTTCTTC
.,14,.,TRBV5-1,TRBJ2-7,CASSSNGLGYEQYF,TGCGCCAGCAGCTCGAACGGACTGGGCTACGAGCAGTACTTC
.,13,.,TRBV7-6,TRBJ1-1,CASSRQAWTEAFF,TGTGCCAGCAGTCGACAGGCGTGGACTGAAGCTTTCTTT
.,14,TRBD1,TRBV6-1,TRBJ1-1,CASTRDRANTEAFF,TGTGCCAGCACCCGGGACAGGGCGAACACTGAAGCTTTCTTT
.,19,TRBD1,TRBV27,TRBJ2-2,CASSLKGQGTPRSTGELFF,TGTGCCAGCAGTTTAAAGGGACAGGGGACCCCACGATCCACCGGGGAGCTGTTTTTT
.,13,.,TRBV6-5,TRBJ1-5,CASSYREHQPQHF,TGTGCCAGCAGTTACAGGGAGCACCAGCCCCAGCATTTT
.,14,TRBD1,TRBV19,TRBJ1-1,CASSMGQGASEAFF,TGTGCCAGTAGTATGGGACAGGGGGCTTCCGAAGCTTTCTTT
.,16,.,TRBV6-1,TRBJ1-3,CASSEIADYSGNTIYF,TGTGCCAGCAGTGAAATCGCAGACTACTCTGGAAACACCATATATTTT
.,16,.,TRBV28,TRBJ2-5,CASSLGGVGRRETQYF,TGTGCCAGCAGTTTAGGAGGGGTGGGCCGTCGGGAGACCCAGTACTTC
.,16,.,TRBV28,TRBJ1-2,CASSAPGDFASYGYTF,TGTGCCAGCAGCGCCCCAGGGGATTTTGCGAGTTATGGCTACACCTTC
.,14,.,TRBV11-2,TRBJ2-5,CASSFSGSQETQYF,TGTGCCAGCAGCTTTTCTGGAAGTCAAGAGACCCAGTACTTC
once,14,.,TRBV6-1,TRBJ1-2,CASSEATADYGYTF,TGTGCCAGCAGTGAAGCAACAGCAGACTATGGCTACACCTTC
.,16,.,TRBV11-2,TRBJ2-7,CASSFRPTDFSYEQYF,TGTGCCAGCAGCTTCCGACCGACAGACTTCTCCTACGAGCAGTACTTC
few,13,TRBD1,TRBV30,TRBJ1-4,CAWSQGAGEKLFF,TGTGCCTGGTCCCAGGGGGCGGGTGAAAAACTGTTTTTT
.,14,TRBD1,TRBV7-9,TRBJ2-1,CASSGQGAGNEQFF,TGTGCCAGCAGTGGACAGGGGGCCGGCAATGAGCAGTTCTTC
once,14,.,TRBV27,TRBJ1-2,CASSLEQGRGGYTF,TGTGCCAGCAGCCTCGAACAGGGTAGAGGTGGCTACACCTTC
.,16,TRBD1,TRBV29-1,TRBJ2-2,CSVLGTGGLDTGELFF,TGCAGCGTTTTGGGGACAGGGGGCTTGGACACCGGGGAGCTGTTTTTT
.,13,TRBD1,TRBV6-6,TRBJ1-2,CASSSTGLAGYTF,TGTGCCAGCAGTTCGACAGGGCTCGCGGGCTACACCTTC
once,17,.,TRBV5-1,TRBJ2-2,CASRPMLQTAHTGELFF,TGCGCCAGCAGGCCGATGTTACAGACAGCACACACCGGGGAGCTGTTTTTT
.,16,.,TRBV5-4,TRBJ1-4,CASSLGADGTNEKLFF,TGTGCCAGCAGCTTGGGTGCCGATGGGACTAATGAAAAACTGTTTTTT
.,14,TRBD1,TRBV19,TRBJ2-5,CASSERQGRQTQYF,TGTGCCAGTAGTGAACGACAGGGGAGACAGACCCAGTACTTC
.,15,.,TRBV5-1,TRBJ2-7,CASSLSGAGSYEQYF,TGCGCCAGCAGCTTAAGCGGTGCAGGGAGCTACGAGCAGTACTTC